This TCR beta chain was found in a study of T cells in Graves' hyperthyroidism and ophthalmopathy. This clonotype showed up many times. What it binds is unknown. What was amplified from RNA transcripts were TCR beta CDR3 regions. TCR CDR3 underwent first-round RT-PCR with the HTBI primer set. MiXCR, run by TCRdb on the multiplex PCR reads, gives a single entry per CDR3 protein. In the table there are approximately 350,000 distinct CDR3 sequences, around 15% of which are singletons. The germline V gene encodes CDR1 LGHNT and CDR2 FRNRAP. The CDR3 covers 14 residues. The V and J ends lost 1 base and 6 bases respectively, with 13 bases between them. Patients having uncontrolled infection, another autoimmune disease, pregnancy or lactation were not included. Thyroid ultrasound and orbital computed tomography, with clinical symptoms and serum thyroxine and TRAb, informed diagnoses. Fresh 10 ml peripheral blood yielded PBMCs.

Study observations and caveats: Ophthalmopathy, as predicted by the model, came a median around 7 months after the prediction.

Material: blood. The receptor comes from a woman aged 55-70 years with Graves' ophthalmopathy. The V gene is TRBV12-5, the J gene TRBJ2-7; D is undetermined. CDR3 amino acids: CASGLGQPNGEQYF. CDR3 nucleotide sequence: TGTGCTAGTGGTTTGGGGCAACCCAACGGCGAGCAGTACTTC.